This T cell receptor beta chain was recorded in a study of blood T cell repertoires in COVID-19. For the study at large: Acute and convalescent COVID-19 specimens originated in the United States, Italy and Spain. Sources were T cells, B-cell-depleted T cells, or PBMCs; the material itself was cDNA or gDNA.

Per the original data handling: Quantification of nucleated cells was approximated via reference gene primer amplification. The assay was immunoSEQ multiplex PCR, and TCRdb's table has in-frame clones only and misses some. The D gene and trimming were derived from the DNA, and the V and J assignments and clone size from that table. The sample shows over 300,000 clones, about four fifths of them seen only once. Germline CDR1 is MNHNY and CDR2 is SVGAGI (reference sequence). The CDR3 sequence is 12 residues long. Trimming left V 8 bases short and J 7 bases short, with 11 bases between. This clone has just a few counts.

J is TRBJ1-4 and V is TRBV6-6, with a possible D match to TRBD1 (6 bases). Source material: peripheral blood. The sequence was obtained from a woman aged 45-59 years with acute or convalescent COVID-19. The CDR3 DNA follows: TGTGCCAGCGGCCCAGGGGCTGAAAAACTGTTTTTT. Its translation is CASGPGAEKLFF.